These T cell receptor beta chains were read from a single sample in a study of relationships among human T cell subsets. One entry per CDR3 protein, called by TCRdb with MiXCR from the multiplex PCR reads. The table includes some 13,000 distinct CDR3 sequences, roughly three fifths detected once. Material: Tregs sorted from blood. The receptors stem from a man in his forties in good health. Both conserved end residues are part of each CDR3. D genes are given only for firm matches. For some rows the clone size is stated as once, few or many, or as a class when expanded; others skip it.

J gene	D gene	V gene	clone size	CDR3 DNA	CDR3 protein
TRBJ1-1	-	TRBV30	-	TGTGCCTGGCTACAGGGAAGGGACACTGAAGCTTTCTTT	CAWLQGRDTEAFF
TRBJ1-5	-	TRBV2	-	TGTGCCAGCAGTATATCGGGAGCGAGCAATCAGCCCCAGCATTTT	CASSISGASNQPQHF
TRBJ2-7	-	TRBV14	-	TGTGCCAGCAGCCCCAACCGATCCTACGGGAACCACGAGCAGTACTTC	CASSPNRSYGNHEQYF
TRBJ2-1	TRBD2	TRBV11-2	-	TGTGCCAGCAGTTTACGGACTAGCGGGGAGAGGAACAATGAGCAGTTCTTC	CASSLRTSGERNNEQFF
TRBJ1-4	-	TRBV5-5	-	TGTGCCGGCAGCTTCGGAGTCTCTAGGGGTGAAAAACTGTTTTTT	CAGSFGVSRGEKLFF
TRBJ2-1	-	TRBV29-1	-	TGCAGCGTTACGCCGATGTCCCACAATGAGCAGTTCTTC	CSVTPMSHNEQFF
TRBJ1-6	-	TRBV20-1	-	TGCAGTGCTAGACAGGGGCACCGGGATTCACCCCTCCACTTT	CSARQGHRDSPLHF
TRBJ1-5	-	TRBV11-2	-	TGTGCCAGCAGCTTACAGGGAGGGCCCAATCAGCCCCAGCATTTT	CASSLQGGPNQPQHF
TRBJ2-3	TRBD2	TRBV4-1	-	TGCGCCAGCAGCCAAGGAGGCGCGGGAGACGATACGCAGTATTTT	CASSQGGAGDDTQYF
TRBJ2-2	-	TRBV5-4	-	TGTGCCAGCAGCTTGGCCCCCCGGTCTTCCCGTTCCACCGGGGAGCTGTTTTTT	CASSLAPRSSRSTGELFF
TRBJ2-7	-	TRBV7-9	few	TGTGCCAGCAGCTTAAAGCCGGGTTTAGGGGGATCCGAGCAGTACTTC	CASSLKPGLGGSEQYF
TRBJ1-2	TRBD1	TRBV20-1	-	TGCAGTGCAGCCGACAGGGGAAGTGGCTACACCTTC	CSAADRGSGYTF
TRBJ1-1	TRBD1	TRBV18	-	TGTGCCAGCTCACGGGACAGGTGGTACACTGAAGCTTTCTTT	CASSRDRWYTEAFF
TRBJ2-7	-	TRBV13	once	TGTGCCAGCAGCTTAGGGGACAAGGTAACCTCCTACGAGCAGTACTTC	CASSLGDKVTSYEQYF
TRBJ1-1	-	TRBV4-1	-	TGCGCCAGCAGCCAACTGGGCTTAAGGGGCGTGAACACTGAAGCTTTCTTT	CASSQLGLRGVNTEAFF
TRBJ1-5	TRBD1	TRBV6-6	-	TGTGCCAGCAGCAATAAACGGGACAGATTAATTAGCAATCAGCCCCAGCATTTT	CASSNKRDRLISNQPQHF
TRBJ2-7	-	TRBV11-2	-	TGTGCCAGCAGCTTAGACCGACTAGTCTACGAGCAGTACTTC	CASSLDRLVYEQYF
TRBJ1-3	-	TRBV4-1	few	TGCGCCAGCAGTCAATGGGGTGCCGGAAACACCATATATTTT	CASSQWGAGNTIYF
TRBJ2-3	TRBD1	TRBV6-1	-	TGTGCCAGCAGTGTCCTAGCAGGGGGCTCCCTGGATACGCAGTATTTT	CASSVLAGGSLDTQYF
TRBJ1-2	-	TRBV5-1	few	TGCGCCAGCAGCTTTAACCGGGCCGCGGACTACACCTTC	CASSFNRAADYTF
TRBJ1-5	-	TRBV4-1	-	TGTGCCAGCAGCCAAGATCCGGACAGCAATCAGCCCCAGCATTTT	CASSQDPDSNQPQHF
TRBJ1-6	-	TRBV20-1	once	TGCAGTGCTAGTGGCAGGGGAATTTCACCCCTCCACTTT	CSASGRGISPLHF
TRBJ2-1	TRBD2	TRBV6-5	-	TGTGCCAGCACCAGACTAGCGGGGGGCTCCTACAATGAGCAGTTCTTC	CASTRLAGGSYNEQFF
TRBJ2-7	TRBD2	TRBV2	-	TGTGCCAGCAGTGATCTAGCGGCCACCTACGAGCAGTACTTC	CASSDLAATYEQYF
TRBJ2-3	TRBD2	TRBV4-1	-	TGCGCCAGCAGCCGTAGCGGGAGCACAGATACGCAGTATTTT	CASSRSGSTDTQYF
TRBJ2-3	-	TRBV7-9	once	TGTGCCAGCAGTCCAAAGCGAGATACGCAGTATTTT	CASSPKRDTQYF
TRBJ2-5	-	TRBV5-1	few	TGCGCCAGCAGCTTGAGCTCCCGTGGAGAGGGTGAGACCCAGTACTTC	CASSLSSRGEGETQYF
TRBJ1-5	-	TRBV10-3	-	TGTGCCATCAGTGAGCAGGATCAGCCCCAGCATTTT	CAISEQDQPQHF
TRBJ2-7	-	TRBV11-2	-	TGTGCCAGCAGCCAAGGGACTTCTTTCGTCTACGAGCAGTACTTC	CASSQGTSFVYEQYF
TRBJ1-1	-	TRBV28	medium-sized	TGTGCCAGCAGCCCGACTGCGAACACTGAAGCTTTCTTT	CASSPTANTEAFF
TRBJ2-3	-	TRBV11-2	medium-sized	TGTGCCAGCAGCCGAATCACAGCTTCTGGGGGAGATACGCAGTATTTT	CASSRITASGGDTQYF
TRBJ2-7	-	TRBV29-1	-	TGCAGCGTTCTTTCCCCTGCTGGGACCTACGAGCAGTACTTC	CSVLSPAGTYEQYF
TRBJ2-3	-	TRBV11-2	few	TGTGCCAGCAGCTGGTCAGGGGCAAGCCCCACAGATACGCAGTATTTT	CASSWSGASPTDTQYF
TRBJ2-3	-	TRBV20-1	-	TGCAGTGCTAAAAAACCTAGCACAGATACGCAGTATTTT	CSAKKPSTDTQYF
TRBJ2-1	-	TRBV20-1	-	TGCAGTGCTATGGTAACAGAGACCTACAATGAGCAGTTCTTC	CSAMVTETYNEQFF
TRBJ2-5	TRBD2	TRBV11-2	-	TGTGCCAGCAGCTTAGGCGGGGGACTAGCCTGGGAGACCCAGTACTTC	CASSLGGGLAWETQYF
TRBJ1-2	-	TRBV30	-	TGTGCCTGGAGTGTAGACACAAACTATGGCTACACCTTC	CAWSVDTNYGYTF
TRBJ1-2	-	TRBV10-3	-	TGTGCCATCAGTGAGTCGGGGCAGGGTTATGGCTACACCTTC	CAISESGQGYGYTF
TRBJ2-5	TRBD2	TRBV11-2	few	TGTGCCAGCAGCAAGACCCGACTAGCGGGGCAAGAGACCCAGTACTTC	CASSKTRLAGQETQYF
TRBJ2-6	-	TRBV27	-	TGTGCCAGCAGTTCGCTATATTCTGGGGCCAACGTCCTGACTTTC	CASSSLYSGANVLTF
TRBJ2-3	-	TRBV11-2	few	TGTGCCAGCAGCTCCCTATCTCCATCAAGATTTTATACGCAGTATTTT	CASSSLSPSRFYTQYF
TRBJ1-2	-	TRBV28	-	TGTGCCAGCATCCCAAGGGCCGGTATGGGCTACACCTTC	CASIPRAGMGYTF
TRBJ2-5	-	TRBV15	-	TGTGCCACCAGCAGAGATCGAGGCAGCCTACAAGAGACCCAGTACTTC	CATSRDRGSLQETQYF
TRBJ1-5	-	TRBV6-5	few	TGTGCCAGCAGCGTACGACATCCCACGTGGTTTAATCAGCCCCAGCATTTT	CASSVRHPTWFNQPQHF
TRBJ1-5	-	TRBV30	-	TGTGCCTGGAGTCTAACATGGTTGAACCAGCCCCAGCATTTT	CAWSLTWLNQPQHF
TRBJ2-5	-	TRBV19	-	TGTGCCAGTAGCCAGAGGACTGTGGAGACCCAGTACTTC	CASSQRTVETQYF
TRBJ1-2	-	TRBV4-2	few	TGTGCCAGCAGCCAAGAGGACGGCCGCGGGTATGGCTACACCTTC	CASSQEDGRGYGYTF
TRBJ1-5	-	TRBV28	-	TGTGCCAGCAGGCCCCAAGGGGATAGGAGCAATCAGCCCCAGCATTTT	CASRPQGDRSNQPQHF
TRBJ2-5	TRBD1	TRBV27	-	TGTGCCAGCAGTCCCTGGACAGGGATGGATGGGACCCAGTACTTC	CASSPWTGMDGTQYF
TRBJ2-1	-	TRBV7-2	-	TGTGCCAGCAGCTTCGGCGGGAACAATGAGCAGTTCTTC	CASSFGGNNEQFF
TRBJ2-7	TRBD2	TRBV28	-	TGTGCCAGCAGTCTGCGACTAGCGGGGGGCCGTTACGAGCAGTACTTC	CASSLRLAGGRYEQYF
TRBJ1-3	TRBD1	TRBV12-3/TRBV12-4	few	TGTGCCAGCAGCGGACAGGGAGGAAACACCATATATTTT	CASSGQGGNTIYF
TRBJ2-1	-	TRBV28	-	TGTGCCAGCACCCTATCCGGAGGCAATGAGCAGTTCTTC	CASTLSGGNEQFF
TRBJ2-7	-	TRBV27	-	TGTGCCAGCAGTTATGGCGACAGCACCTCAGCTTGGGAGCAGTACTTC	CASSYGDSTSAWEQYF